The 9 T cell receptor beta chains below were found in one sample sequenced in a study of T cell responses to AZD1222 COVID-19 vaccine. Using immunoSEQ multiplex PCR, the repertoire was profiled, and TCRdb retains in-frame clones only, with some absent. The sample yields 100,000 or so clones, roughly 87% seen once. The sequences come from peripheral blood, collected 28 days after the second AZD1222 dose. Receptors originate from an adult who received the AZD1222 COVID-19 vaccine.

V usage is TRBV18 and J usage is TRBJ2-7; TRBD1 matches at 9 bases. V lost 2 bases, J lost 6 bases, and 11 bases stayed unmatched. Germline V lookup: CDR1 KGHSH, CDR2 LQKENI. The CDR3 runs to 16 residues. The CDR3 protein is CASSPVGTGSFSEQYF. CDR3 sequence (DNA): TGTGCCAGCTCACCAGTGGGGACAGGGAGTTTCAGCGAGCAGTACTTC.

The chain combines TRBV5-1 with TRBJ2-1; no firm D call. The CDR3 runs 14 residues. Germline V gives CDR1 SGHRS, CDR2 YFSETQ. Trimming removed 5 bases from V and 0 bases from J, with 9 bases in between. DNA of the CDR3: TGCGCCAGCAGAGAAACTGACTCCTACAATGAGCAGTTCTTC. This translates into CASRETDSYNEQFF. Using reference TRBV5-1 and TRBJ2-1 for the parts outside the CDR3, the full variable domain is KAGVTQTPRYLIKTRGQQVTLSCSPISGHRSVSWYQQTPGQGLQFLFEYFSETQRNKGNFPGRFSGRQFSNSRSEMNVSTLELGDSALYLCASRETDSYNEQFFGPGTRLTVL.

This chain joins TRBV6-5 and TRBJ1-2, with TRBD1 matching 9 bases. V lost 6 bases, J lost 5 bases, and 10 bases stayed unmatched. The length of the CDR3 is 15 residues. Looked up from germline, CDR1 is MNHEY and CDR2 is SVGAGI. CDR3 protein: CASRTPGTGPYGYTF. The CDR3, as DNA: TGTGCCAGCAGAACCCCCGGGACAGGGCCTTATGGCTACACCTTC.

The chain links TRBV20-1 to TRBJ1-1, with 8 nucleotides matching TRBD1. J gave up 2 bases and V 3 bases, and 8 bases lay outside the gene matches. The CDR3 is made up of 15 amino acids. CDR1 is DFQATT, CDR2 SNEGSKA, per germline (reference sequence). The CDR3 coding sequence is TGCAGTGCTAGTGGACAGGGCGCACTAAACACTGAAGCTTTCTTT. It yields the protein CSASGQGALNTEAFF.

The CDR3: CASSYGVTYEQYF. DNA of the CDR3: TGTGCCAGCAGTTATGGCGTGACCTACGAGCAGTACTTC. V usage is TRBV6-2 or TRBV6-3 and J usage is TRBJ2-7; D unresolved. The CDR3 has 13 amino acids. The V and J ends lost 3 bases and 2 bases respectively, with 8 bases between them. Germline CDR1 MNHEY, CDR2 SVGEGT.

This clone was detected only once. The chain combines TRBV6-5 with TRBJ2-1; D tentatively fits TRBD1 or TRBD2 (5 bases each). Germline CDR1 reads MNHEY; CDR2 reads SVGAGI. This CDR3 region has 12 residues. The germline V and J ends were trimmed by 6 bases and 9 bases, with 12 bases remaining between them. CDR3 DNA sequence: TGTGCCAGCAGAGAGATTGGGGGTGAGCAGTTCTTC. It codes for CASREIGGEQFF.

V usage is TRBV5-4 and J usage is TRBJ2-6; 7 bases agree with TRBD1. The germline V gene encodes CDR1 SGHNT and CDR2 YYREEE (reference sequence). V lost 3 bases, J lost 8 bases, and 8 bases stayed unmatched. This CDR3 comprises 15 residues. The CDR3 spells CASSYTRQGTNVLTF. The CDR3 nucleotides are TGTGCCAGCAGCTACACCAGACAGGGAACCAACGTCCTGACTTTC.

The count of this clone is one. This sequence joins TRBV4-3 and TRBJ1-5, with 7 bases lining up with TRBD1. Germline CDR1 LGHNA, CDR2 YSLEER. J gave up 6 bases and V 1 base, and 9 bases lay outside the gene matches. The CDR3 covers 16 residues. Here the CDR3 reads CASSQGKTGEGQPQHF. Here the CDR3 DNA reads TGCGCCAGCAGCCAAGGGAAAACAGGGGAGGGTCAGCCCCAGCATTTT.

The rearrangement joins TRBV12-3 or TRBV12-4 to TRBJ1-5; D is unresolved. Trimming took 6 bases from V and 0 from J, leaving 6 bases between them. This CDR3 region has 13 residues. The CDR3: CASSDYSNQPQHF. CDR3 nucleotides: TGTGCCAGCAGCGATTATAGCAATCAGCCCCAGCATTTT.